This passage covers 9 T cell receptor beta chains from one sample sequenced in a study of cytotoxic CD8 clonotypes in ibrutinib-treated CLL. Data came from immunoSEQ multiplex PCR; TCRdb stores just in-frame clones and leaves some out. Of fewer than 200,000 clones in the sample, around 80% were seen once. This material consisted of PBMCs, taken after 24 months of ibrutinib treatment. Source of these receptors: a human donor with chronic lymphocytic leukemia.

This clone was detected once. The V gene is TRBV18, the J gene TRBJ1-3, with TRBD1 matching 8 bases. The J segment lost 0 bases and the V segment lost 6 bases, leaving 16 bases of the junction unmatched. The germline gives CDR1 KGHSH, CDR2 LQKENI. The CDR3 has 19 residues. The CDR3 coding sequence is TGTGCCAGCTCCCTCACCGCAACCGGGACAGGCTACTCTGGAAACACCATATATTTT. This codes for CASSLTATGTGYSGNTIYF.

V is TRBV7-2 and J is TRBJ2-5; TRBD2 aligns across 9 bases. With 5 bases clipped from V and 5 bases from J, the junction kept 9 bases outside the gene matches. There are 15 residues in the CDR3. From germline, CDR1 is SGHTA and CDR2 FQGNSA. CDR3 in DNA: TGTGCCAGCAGCAGGGATAGCGGGAGCGTGGAGACCCAGTACTTC. Translated: CASSRDSGSVETQYF.

V usage is TRBV5-5 and J usage is TRBJ1-2; no definite D call. Germline assignment: CDR1 SGHKS and CDR2 YYEKEE (reference sequence). Trimming left V 2 bases short and J 5 bases short, with 10 bases between. The CDR3 runs 13 residues. The CDR3 DNA is TGTGCCAGCAGCTTCCTGACTGCATATGGCTACACCTTC. Its protein product is CASSFLTAYGYTF.

The chain links TRBV7-9 to TRBJ1-4, with D possibly being TRBD1 (6 bases). Germline-derived CDR1 and CDR2 are SEHNR and FQNEAQ (reference sequence). V was cut by 5 bases and J by 7 bases, with 23 bases left in between. The length of the CDR3 is 17 residues. The CDR3 protein is CASSLTGAAGGFEKLFF. As DNA, the CDR3 is TGTGCCAGCAGCCTTACGGGGGCGGCAGGAGGGTTTGAAAAACTGTTTTTT.

The chain carries TRBV5-8 and TRBJ2-7, with 8 bases matching TRBD1. The CDR3 totals 14 residues. Germline CDR1 reads SGHTS; CDR2 reads YDEGEE. The V and J ends lost 2 bases and 4 bases, in that order; junction bases with no gene match: 5. CDR3 nucleotides: TGTGCCAGCAGCTTCGGACAGGGAGGTTACGAGCAGTACTTC. Its translation: CASSFGQGGYEQYF.

The chain combines TRBV7-9 with TRBJ2-3, with D possibly being TRBD2 (5 bases). The V end lost 5 bases, the J end lost 1 base, and 10 bases lay between the germline ends. From germline, CDR1 is SEHNR and CDR2 FQNEAQ (reference sequence). CDR3 length: 14 residues. The CDR3 region has the DNA TGTGCCAGCAGCCAGAGGACTGGCACAGATACGCAGTATTTT. It codes for CASSQRTGTDTQYF. The variable domain in full, with the rest retrieved from reference TRBV7-9 and TRBJ2-3, is DTGVSQNPRHKITKRGQNVTFRCDPISEHNRLYWYRQTLGQGPEFLTYFQNEAQLEKSRLLSDRFSAERPKGSFSTLEIQRTEQGDSAMYLCASSQRTGTDTQYFGPGTRLTVL.

The J gene is TRBJ1-5, the V gene TRBV5-4; D gene unclear. The germline V and J ends were trimmed by 0 bases and 3 bases, with 7 bases remaining between them. The V gene's germline CDR1 is SGHNT and CDR2 YYREEE (reference sequence). The CDR3 contains 14 residues. Here the CDR3 reads CASSLDGHNQPQHF. CDR3 DNA: TGTGCCAGCAGCTTGGACGGCCACAATCAGCCCCAGCATTTT.

In DNA form, the CDR3 reads TGTGCCAGCAGACGGGGGGCGCCGACTAATGAAAAACTGTTTTTT. Its translation is CASRRGAPTNEKLFF. The J gene is TRBJ1-4, the V gene TRBV28, with TRBD1 as a possible D gene (6 bases). Germline-derived CDR1 and CDR2 are MDHEN and SYDVKM. V was trimmed by 6 bases and J by 2 bases, leaving 13 bases between them. The CDR3 extends over 15 amino acids.

J is TRBJ2-5 and V is TRBV28; D is unclear. The CDR3 covers 14 residues. Germline loops: CDR1 MDHEN, CDR2 SYDVKM. Trimming took off 7 bases at V and 3 bases at J, with 15 bases between the two ends. The CDR3 region has the DNA TGTGCCAGCACCCGATCGGGCGGAAAAGAGACCCAGTACTTC. It yields the protein CASTRSGGKETQYF.